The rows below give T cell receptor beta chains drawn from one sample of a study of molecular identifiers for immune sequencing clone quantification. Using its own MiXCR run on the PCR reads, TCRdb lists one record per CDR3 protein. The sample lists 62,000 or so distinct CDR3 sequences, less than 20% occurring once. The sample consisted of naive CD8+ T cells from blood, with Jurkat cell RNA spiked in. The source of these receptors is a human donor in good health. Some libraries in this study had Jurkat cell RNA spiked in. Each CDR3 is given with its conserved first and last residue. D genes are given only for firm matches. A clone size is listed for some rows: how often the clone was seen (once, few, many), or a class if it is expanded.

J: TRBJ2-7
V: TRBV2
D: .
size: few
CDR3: CASSVTLKEISYEQYF
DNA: TGTGCCAGCAGTGTGACCCTCAAAGAAATATCCTACGAGCAGTACTTC

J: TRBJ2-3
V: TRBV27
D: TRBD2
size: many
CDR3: CASSQIGTSGLTTQYF
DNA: TGTGCCAGCAGTCAGATCGGGACTAGCGGGCTCACTACGCAGTATTTT

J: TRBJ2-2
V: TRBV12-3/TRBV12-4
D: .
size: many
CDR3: CAGQESLNTGELFF
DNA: TGTGCCGGTCAGGAAAGTCTGAACACCGGGGAGCTGTTTTTT

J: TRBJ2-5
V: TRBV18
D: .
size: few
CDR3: CASANGPTAEAQYF
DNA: TGTGCCAGCGCAAATGGACCGACGGCGGAGGCCCAGTACTTC

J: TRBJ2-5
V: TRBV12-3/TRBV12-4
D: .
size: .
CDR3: CAGSRDRETQYF
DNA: TGTGCCGGCAGCCGGGACCGAGAGACCCAGTACTTC

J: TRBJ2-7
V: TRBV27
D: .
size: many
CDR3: CASTKGGGFYEQYF
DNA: TGTGCCAGCACCAAAGGGGGGGGCTTCTACGAGCAGTACTTC

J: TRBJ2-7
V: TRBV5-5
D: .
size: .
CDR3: CASSTHPRPSYEQYF
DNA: TGTGCCAGCAGCACTCACCCGAGACCGTCCTACGAGCAGTACTTC

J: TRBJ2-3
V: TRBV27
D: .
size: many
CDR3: CASSRGVADTQYF
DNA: TGTGCCAGCAGTCGGGGAGTTGCAGATACGCAGTATTTT

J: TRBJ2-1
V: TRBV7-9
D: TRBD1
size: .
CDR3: CASSFLGQGSYNEQFF
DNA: TGTGCCAGCAGCTTTCTCGGACAGGGCTCCTACAATGAGCAGTTCTTC

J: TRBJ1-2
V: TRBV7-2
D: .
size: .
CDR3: CASSLGQVDHGYTF
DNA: TGTGCCAGCAGCTTAGGGCAGGTTGACCATGGCTACACCTTC